The clone carrying this TCR beta chain came up a few times. No DNA is shown, since the ends of the CDR3 on it are uncertain; the CDR3 is the one TCRdb lists. The germline V gene has CDR1 MNHEY and CDR2 SMNVEV (reference sequence). The CDR3 length equals 14 residues, ends included. The data are from a study of blood T cell repertoires in COVID-19. Turning to the study itself: Acute and convalescent COVID-19 specimens originated in the United States, Italy and Spain. Nucleic acid was either cDNA or gDNA, and it came from T cells, B-cell-depleted T cells, or PBMCs.

As processed by the authors: For nucleated cells, counts were estimated from reference gene primer amplification. Only in-frame clones appear in the TCRdb table, and some are missing; sequencing was by immunoSEQ multiplex PCR. V and J calls and clone size come straight from that table; D and trimming were deduced from the DNA. The sample includes about 110,000 clones, 70% to 90% seen only once; the top ten take roughly 18%. This clonotype was sampled from a woman aged 55 to 70 with acute or convalescent COVID-19. Sequenced input: peripheral blood. The V gene is TRBV27, the J gene TRBJ1-1. The CDR3 is CASSSSSFYTEAFF.